The rows below give T cell receptor beta chains drawn from one sample of a study of blood T cell repertoires in COVID-19. Data came from immunoSEQ multiplex PCR; TCRdb stores just in-frame clones and leaves some out. In the table there are 270,000 or so clones, approximately 84% of which are singletons. Sequencing used peripheral blood. The receptor set was obtained from a human donor in a cohort sampled during active COVID-19. The CDR3 runs from the conserved cysteine through the conserved F or W.

V gene	J gene	CDR3 protein
TRBV29-1	TRBJ2-1	CSLRGSSYNEQFF
TRBV18	TRBJ2-2	CASSPGTSGTVGELFF
TRBV5-1	TRBJ2-7	CASQRQGTGSYEQYF
TRBV5-1	TRBJ2-7	CASSSLQGTTYEQYF
TRBV10-3	TRBJ1-2	CAISLRGVNGYTF
TRBV6-4	TRBJ1-1	CASSVTANTEAFF
TRBV7-2	TRBJ1-2	CASSLRPVRGTNYGYTF
TRBV3-1/TRBV3-2	TRBJ2-3	CASSAALTSGGPSTDTQYF
TRBV12-3/TRBV12-4	TRBJ1-1	CASSRTGGTEAFF
TRBV5-6	TRBJ1-4	CASSLAGTGLEKLFF
TRBV19	TRBJ1-5	CASSIYHSGNQPQHF
TRBV19	TRBJ1-2	CASTGMGTIGGYTF
TRBV18	TRBJ2-7	CASSLTGSLYEQYF
TRBV7-8	TRBJ2-7	CASSLGGLAGQYF
TRBV11-2	TRBJ1-4	CASSVTGGFATNEKLFF
TRBV12-3/TRBV12-4	TRBJ2-5	CASRTPGSLSQYF
TRBV7-2	TRBJ2-2	CASSYVAGRNTGELFF
TRBV14	TRBJ2-1	CASSPGGGRYNEQFF
TRBV15	TRBJ2-1	CATSRDLSGLYNEQFF
TRBV5-4	TRBJ2-7	CASSLEIPTGYGSYEQYF
TRBV28	TRBJ2-1	CASSKSSRYNEQFF
TRBV6-1	TRBJ2-1	CASSGFRTGANNEQFF
TRBV6-5	TRBJ1-3	CASRGDRKTGNTIYF
TRBV5-1	TRBJ2-2	CASSPRTGSSGELFF
TRBV18	TRBJ2-7	CASSPRGSGTYYEQYF
TRBV18	TRBJ2-5	CASSLRQGAFVRETQYF
TRBV19	TRBJ2-5	CASSIAPTGQETQYF
TRBV7-9	TRBJ2-5	CASSLVGPGETQYF
TRBV7-3	TRBJ2-1	CASSRTSGRSLEQFF